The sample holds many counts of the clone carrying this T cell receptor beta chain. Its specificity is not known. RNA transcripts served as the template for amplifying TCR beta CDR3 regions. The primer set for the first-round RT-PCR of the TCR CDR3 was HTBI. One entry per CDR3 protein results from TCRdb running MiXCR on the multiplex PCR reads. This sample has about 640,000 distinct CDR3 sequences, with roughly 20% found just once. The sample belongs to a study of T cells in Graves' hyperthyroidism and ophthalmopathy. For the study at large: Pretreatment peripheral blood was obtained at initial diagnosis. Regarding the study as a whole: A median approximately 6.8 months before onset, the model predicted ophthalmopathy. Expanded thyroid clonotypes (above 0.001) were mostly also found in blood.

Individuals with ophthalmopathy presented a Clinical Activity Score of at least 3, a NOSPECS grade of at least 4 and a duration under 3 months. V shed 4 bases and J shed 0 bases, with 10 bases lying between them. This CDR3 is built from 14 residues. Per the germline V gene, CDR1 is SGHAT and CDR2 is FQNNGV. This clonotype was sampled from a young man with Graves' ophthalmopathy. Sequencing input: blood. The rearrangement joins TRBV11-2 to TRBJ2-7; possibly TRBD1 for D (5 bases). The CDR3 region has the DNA TGTGCCAGCAGCTACAACAGGCTCTCCTACGAGCAGTACTTC. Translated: CASSYNRLSYEQYF.